This entry concerns a single T cell receptor beta chain. TCR beta VDJ and CDR3 profiles were obtained from a genomic DNA template. TCRdb independently ran MiXCR on the reads; one entry per CDR3 protein. The sample yields around 79,000 distinct CDR3 sequences, about three quarters seen once. Patients chosen for sequencing had shown CD8+CD57+ cell expansion by flow cytometry. This sample is part of a study of CD8+CD57+ T cells in acquired aplastic anemia. Across the study: The mean DNA yield obtained from sorted CD4+ and CD8+ cells came to approximately 3.2 ug.

Sequenced input: sorted CD4+, CD8+, or CD8+CD57+ T cells (not recorded which) from PBMCs. The clonotype originates from a human donor with aplastic anemia.

The CDR3 sequence: CASTEQGSLGEQFF. The CDR3 bases are TGTGCCAGTACGGAACAGGGGTCTTTGGGTGAGCAGTTCTTC. V and J are TRBV19 and TRBJ2-1; 7 positions match TRBD1. The ends lost 7 bases at V and 9 bases at J; junction bases unmatched: 12. CDR3 length: 14 residues. Germline CDR1 reads LNHDA; CDR2 reads SQIVND (reference sequence).